The entry below describes one TCR beta chain. The antigen is unknown. Assay: immunoSEQ multiplex PCR; the TCRdb copy retains only in-frame clones and omits some. The sample records millions of clones, around 94% being singletons. This entry belongs to a study of shared clonotypes between healthy human individuals. Overall study results and limits: The sole specimen, blood, was sampled, and tissue repertoires likely differ.

The CDR3 consists of 13 residues. Germline CDR1 ENHRY, CDR2 SYGVKD. With 10 bases clipped from V and 2 bases from J, the junction kept 7 bases outside the gene matches. This rearrangement joins TRBV10-3 to TRBJ1-1; TRBD1 aligns across 7 bases. Specimen: naive CD4+ T cells sorted from blood. Subset: CD45RA+ positively selected. This clonotype was obtained from a man between 18 and 29 years old in good health. The chain's CDR3 is CATGTEINTEAFF. In DNA form, the CDR3 reads TGTGCCACGGGGACAGAGATTAACACTGAAGCTTTCTTT.